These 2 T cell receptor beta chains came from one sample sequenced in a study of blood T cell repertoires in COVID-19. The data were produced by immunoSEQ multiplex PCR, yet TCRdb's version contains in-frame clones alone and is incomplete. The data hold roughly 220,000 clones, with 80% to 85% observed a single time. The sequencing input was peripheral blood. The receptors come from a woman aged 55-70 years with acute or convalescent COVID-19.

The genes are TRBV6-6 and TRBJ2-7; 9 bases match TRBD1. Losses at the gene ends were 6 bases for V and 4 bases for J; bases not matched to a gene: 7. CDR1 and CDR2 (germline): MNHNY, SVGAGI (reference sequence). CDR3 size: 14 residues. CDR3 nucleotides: TGTGCCAGCAGGCGGGACAGGGCAAGTTACGAGCAGTACTTC. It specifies CASRRDRASYEQYF.

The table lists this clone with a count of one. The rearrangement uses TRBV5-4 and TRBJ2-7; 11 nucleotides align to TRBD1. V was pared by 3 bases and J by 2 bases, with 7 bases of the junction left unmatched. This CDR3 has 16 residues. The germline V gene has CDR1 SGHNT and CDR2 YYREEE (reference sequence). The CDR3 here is CASSSPGQGAPYEQYF. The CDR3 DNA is TGTGCCAGCAGCTCACCCGGACAGGGGGCGCCCTACGAGCAGTACTTC.